The clone carrying this T cell receptor beta chain was recorded once. When the RNA was reverse transcribed, random hexamers were used with an input of roughly 0.5 to 1 ug. The TCR beta CDR3 was amplified by immunoSEQ multiplex PCR across 54 Vbeta, 13 Jbeta. TCRdb ran MiXCR on the immunoSEQ multiplex PCR reads and lists one entry per CDR3 protein. The sample yields around 26,000 distinct CDR3 sequences, around 94% seen once. This sample was included in a study of CD8 T cells in Susac syndrome. Looked up from germline, CDR1 is MNHEY and CDR2 is SVGEGT. The V gene lost 3 bases and the J gene lost 0 bases, with 11 bases spanning the gap. The CDR3 totals 16 residues.

Sequenced sample: CD8+ T cells from PBMCs. The V gene is TRBV6-2 or TRBV6-3, the J gene TRBJ2-2; either TRBD1 or TRBD2 may supply D (5 bases each). The receptor was derived from a human donor in good health. CDR3 residues: CASSYPGRTNTGELFF. The CDR3 DNA reads as TGTGCCAGCAGTTATCCGGGACGGACGAACACCGGGGAGCTGTTTTTT.